The table lists the clone carrying this TCR beta chain with a few counts. The germline gene is not matched at one end of the junction; a read error may be the cause. The CDR3 runs 14 residues. Germline V gene data show CDR1 as SGHKS and CDR2 as YYEKEE (reference sequence). This specimen comes from a study of blood T cells in healthy people across ages. The authors isolated at least 6 million PBMCs per sample. Alongside a J-beta primer mix, a sample-barcoded 5' primer served in a second PCR lasting roughly 6 to 11 cycles. From the 5' RACE reads, TCRdb called clonotypes with MiXCR, one entry per CDR3 protein. This sample has some 760,000 distinct CDR3 sequences, with around 25% found just once. These data also featured in a second study, about T cells of mothers and their children.

The TCR was taken from a boy under 18 in good health. The source material was blood. The chain links TRBV5-5 to TRBJ1-4; tentative D call: TRBD1 (5 bases). CDR3 DNA sequence: TGTGCCAGCAGCCCGACAGCTACTAATGAAAAACTGTCTTTT. Translated, it gives CASSPTATNEKLSF.